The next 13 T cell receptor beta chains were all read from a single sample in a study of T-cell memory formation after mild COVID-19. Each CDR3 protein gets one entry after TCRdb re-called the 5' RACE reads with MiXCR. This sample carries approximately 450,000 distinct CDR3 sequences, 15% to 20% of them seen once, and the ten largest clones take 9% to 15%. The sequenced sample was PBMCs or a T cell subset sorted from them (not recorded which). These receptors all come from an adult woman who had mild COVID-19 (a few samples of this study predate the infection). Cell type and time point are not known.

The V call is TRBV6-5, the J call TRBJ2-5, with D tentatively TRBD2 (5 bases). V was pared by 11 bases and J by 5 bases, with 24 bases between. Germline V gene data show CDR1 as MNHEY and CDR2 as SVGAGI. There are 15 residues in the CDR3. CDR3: CAASGFGSSRETQYF. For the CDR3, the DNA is TGTGCCGCCTCGGGGTTTGGAAGCTCCCGGGAGACCCAGTACTTC.

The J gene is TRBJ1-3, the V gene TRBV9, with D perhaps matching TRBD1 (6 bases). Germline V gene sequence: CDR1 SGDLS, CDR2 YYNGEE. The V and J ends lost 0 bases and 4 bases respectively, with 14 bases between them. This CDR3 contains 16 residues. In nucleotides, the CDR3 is TGTGCCAGCAGCGTAGAGGCAACAGGGTTGGGAAACACCATATATTTT. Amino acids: CASSVEATGLGNTIYF.

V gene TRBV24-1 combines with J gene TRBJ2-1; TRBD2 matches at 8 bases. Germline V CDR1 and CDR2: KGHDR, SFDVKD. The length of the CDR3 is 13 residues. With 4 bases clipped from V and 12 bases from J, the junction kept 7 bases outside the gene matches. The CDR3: CATSEAGAIGQFF. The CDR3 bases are TGTGCCACCAGTGAAGCGGGGGCCATAGGGCAGTTCTTC.

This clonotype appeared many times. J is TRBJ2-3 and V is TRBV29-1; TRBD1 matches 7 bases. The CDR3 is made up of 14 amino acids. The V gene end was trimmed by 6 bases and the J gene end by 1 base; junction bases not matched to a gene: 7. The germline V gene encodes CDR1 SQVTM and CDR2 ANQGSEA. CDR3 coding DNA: TGCAGCGTGGACAGGCCACAGGGCACAGATACGCAGTATTTT. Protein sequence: CSVDRPQGTDTQYF.

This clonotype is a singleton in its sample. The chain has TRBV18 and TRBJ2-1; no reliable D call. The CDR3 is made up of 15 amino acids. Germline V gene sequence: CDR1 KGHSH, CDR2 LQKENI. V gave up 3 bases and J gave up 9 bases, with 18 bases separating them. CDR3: CASSPPRLAPSEQFF. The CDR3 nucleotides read TGTGCCAGCTCACCCCCCCGGTTAGCTCCGAGTGAGCAGTTCTTC.

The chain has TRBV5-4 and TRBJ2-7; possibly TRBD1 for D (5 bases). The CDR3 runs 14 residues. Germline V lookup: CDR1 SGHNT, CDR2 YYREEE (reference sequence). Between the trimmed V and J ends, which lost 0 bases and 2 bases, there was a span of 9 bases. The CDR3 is CASSLEDTTYEQYF. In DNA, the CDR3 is TGTGCCAGCAGCTTGGAGGACACCACCTACGAGCAGTACTTC.

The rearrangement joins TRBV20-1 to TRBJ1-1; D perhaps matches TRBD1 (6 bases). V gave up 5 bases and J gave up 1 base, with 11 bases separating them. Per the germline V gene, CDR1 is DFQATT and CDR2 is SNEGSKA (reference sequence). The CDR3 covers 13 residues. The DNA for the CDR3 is TGCAGTGCTTCCCCGGGACAGAACACTGAAGCTTTCTTT. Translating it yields CSASPGQNTEAFF.

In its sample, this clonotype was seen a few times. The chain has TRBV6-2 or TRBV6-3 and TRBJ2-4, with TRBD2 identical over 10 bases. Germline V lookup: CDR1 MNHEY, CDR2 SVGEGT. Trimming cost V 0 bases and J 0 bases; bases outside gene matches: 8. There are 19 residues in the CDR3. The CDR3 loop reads CASSYSPAGGIKAKNIQYF. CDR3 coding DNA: TGTGCCAGCAGTTACTCCCCAGCGGGAGGGATCAAAGCCAAAAACATTCAGTACTTC.

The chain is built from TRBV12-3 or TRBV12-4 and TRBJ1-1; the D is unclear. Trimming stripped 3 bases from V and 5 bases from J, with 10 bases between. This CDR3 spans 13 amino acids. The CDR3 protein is CASSFNWGTEAFF. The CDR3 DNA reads TGTGCCAGCAGTTTCAACTGGGGTACTGAAGCTTTCTTT.

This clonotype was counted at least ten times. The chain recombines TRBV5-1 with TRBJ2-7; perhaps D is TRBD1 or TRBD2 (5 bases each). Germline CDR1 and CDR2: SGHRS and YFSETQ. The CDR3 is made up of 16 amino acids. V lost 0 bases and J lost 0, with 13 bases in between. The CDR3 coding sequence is TGCGCCAGCAGCTTGGGTCTTACCGGGGCCTCCTACGAGCAGTACTTC. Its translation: CASSLGLTGASYEQYF.

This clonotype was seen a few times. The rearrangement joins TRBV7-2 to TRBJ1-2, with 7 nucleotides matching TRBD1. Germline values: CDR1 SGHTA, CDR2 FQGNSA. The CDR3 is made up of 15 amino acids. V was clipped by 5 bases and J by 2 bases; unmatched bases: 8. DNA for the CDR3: TGTGCCAGCAGCCCACAAACGGGACAGAACTATGGCTACACCTTC. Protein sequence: CASSPQTGQNYGYTF.

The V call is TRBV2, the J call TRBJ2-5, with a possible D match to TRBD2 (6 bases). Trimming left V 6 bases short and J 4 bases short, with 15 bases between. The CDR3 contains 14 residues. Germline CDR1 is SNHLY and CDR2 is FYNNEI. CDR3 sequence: CASRAGLGRETQYF. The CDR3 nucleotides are TGTGCCAGCAGGGCGGGGCTTGGTCGAGAGACCCAGTACTTC.

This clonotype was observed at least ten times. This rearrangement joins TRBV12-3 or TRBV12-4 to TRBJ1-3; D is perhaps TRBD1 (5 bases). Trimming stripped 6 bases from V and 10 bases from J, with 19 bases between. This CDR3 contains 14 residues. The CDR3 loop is CASSPGLQGGTIYF. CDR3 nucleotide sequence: TGTGCCAGCAGCCCTGGACTTCAGGGAGGGACCATATATTTT.